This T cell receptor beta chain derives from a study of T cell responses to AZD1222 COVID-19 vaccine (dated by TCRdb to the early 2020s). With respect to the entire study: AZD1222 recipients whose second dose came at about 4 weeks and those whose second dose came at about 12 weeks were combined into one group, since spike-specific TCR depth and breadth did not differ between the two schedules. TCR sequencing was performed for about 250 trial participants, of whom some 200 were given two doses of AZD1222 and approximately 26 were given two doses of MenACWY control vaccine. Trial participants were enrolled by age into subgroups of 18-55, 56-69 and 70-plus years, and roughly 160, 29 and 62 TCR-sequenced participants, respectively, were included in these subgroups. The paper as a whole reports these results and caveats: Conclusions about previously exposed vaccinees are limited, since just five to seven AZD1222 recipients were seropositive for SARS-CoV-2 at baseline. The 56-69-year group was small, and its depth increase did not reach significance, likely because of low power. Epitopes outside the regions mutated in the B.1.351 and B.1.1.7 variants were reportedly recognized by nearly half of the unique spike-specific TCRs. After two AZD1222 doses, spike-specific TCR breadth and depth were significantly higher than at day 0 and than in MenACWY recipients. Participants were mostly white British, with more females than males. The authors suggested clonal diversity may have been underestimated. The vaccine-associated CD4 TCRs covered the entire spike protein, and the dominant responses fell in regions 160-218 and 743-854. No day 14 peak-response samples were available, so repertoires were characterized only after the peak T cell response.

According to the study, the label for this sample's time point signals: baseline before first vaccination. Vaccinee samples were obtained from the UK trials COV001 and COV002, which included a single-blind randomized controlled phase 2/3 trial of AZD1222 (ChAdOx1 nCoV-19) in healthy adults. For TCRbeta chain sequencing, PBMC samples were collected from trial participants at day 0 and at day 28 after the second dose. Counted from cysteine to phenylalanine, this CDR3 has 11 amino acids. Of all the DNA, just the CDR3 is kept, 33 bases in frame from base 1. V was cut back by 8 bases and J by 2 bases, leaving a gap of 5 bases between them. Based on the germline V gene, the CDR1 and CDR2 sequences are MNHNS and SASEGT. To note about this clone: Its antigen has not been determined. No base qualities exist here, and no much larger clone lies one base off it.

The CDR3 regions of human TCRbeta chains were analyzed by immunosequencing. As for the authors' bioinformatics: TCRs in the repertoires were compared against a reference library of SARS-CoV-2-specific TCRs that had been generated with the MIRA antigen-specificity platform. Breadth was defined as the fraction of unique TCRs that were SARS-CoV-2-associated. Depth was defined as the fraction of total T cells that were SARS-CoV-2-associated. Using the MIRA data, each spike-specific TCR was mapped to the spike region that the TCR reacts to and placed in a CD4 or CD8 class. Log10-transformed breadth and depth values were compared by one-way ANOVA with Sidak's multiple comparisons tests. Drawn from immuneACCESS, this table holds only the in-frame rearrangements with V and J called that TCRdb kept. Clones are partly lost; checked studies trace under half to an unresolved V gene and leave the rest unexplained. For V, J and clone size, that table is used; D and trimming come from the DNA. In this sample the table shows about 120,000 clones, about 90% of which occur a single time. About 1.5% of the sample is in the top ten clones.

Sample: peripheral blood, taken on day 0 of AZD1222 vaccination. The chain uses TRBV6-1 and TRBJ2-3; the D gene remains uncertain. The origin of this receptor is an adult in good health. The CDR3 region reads CASGNTDTQYF. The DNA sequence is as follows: TGTGCCAGCGGAAACACAGATACGCAGTATTTT.